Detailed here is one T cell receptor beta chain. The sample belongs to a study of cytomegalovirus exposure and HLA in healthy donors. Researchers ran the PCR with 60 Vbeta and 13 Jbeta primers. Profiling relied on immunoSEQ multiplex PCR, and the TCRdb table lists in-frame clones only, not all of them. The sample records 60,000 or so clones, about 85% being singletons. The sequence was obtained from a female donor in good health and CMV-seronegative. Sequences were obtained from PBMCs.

The CDR3 loop reads CASSPVGSGNTIYF. In DNA form, the CDR3 reads TGCGCCAGCAGCCCGGTCGGCTCTGGAAACACCATATATTTT. The chain recombines TRBV4-1 with TRBJ1-3; D remains ambiguous. Trimming pared 4 bases from V and 0 bases from J, leaving 7 bases between. This CDR3 is 14 amino acids long. Germline CDR1 reads MGHRA; CDR2 reads YSYEKL.